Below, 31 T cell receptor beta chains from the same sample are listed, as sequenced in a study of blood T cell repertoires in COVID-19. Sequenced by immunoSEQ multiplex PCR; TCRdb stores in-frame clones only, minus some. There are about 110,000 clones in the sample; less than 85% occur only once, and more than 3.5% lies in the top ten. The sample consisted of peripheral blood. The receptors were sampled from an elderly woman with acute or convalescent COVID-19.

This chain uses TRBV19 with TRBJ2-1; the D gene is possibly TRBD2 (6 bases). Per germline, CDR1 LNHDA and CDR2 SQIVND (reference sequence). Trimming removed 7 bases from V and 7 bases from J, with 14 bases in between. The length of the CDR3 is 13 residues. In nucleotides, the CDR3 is TGTGCCAGTACGTCTCAGGCGGGGAATGAGCAGTTCTTC. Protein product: CASTSQAGNEQFF.

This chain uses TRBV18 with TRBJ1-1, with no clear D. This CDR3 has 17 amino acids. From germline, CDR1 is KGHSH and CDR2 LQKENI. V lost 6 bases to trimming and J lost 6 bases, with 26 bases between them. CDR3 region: CASSRDLLTGSSPEAFF. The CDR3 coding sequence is TGTGCCAGCTCCCGAGACCTCCTGACCGGGTCTTCTCCTGAAGCTTTCTTT.

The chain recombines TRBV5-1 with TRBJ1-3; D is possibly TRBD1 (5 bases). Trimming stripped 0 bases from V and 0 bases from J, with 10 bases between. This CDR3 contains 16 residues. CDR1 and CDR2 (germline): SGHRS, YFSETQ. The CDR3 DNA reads TGCGCCAGCAGCTTGGCAGGGCCGCTCTCTGGAAACACCATATATTTT. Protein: CASSLAGPLSGNTIYF.

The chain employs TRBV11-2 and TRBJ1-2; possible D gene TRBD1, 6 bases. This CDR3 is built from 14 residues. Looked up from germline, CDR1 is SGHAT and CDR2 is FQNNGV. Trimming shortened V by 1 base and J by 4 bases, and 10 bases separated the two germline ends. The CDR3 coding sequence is TGTGCCAGCAGCTTAGGTACAGGGACCTATGGCTACACCTTC. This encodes CASSLGTGTYGYTF. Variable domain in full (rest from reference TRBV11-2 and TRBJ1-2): EAGVAQSPRYKIIEKRQSVAFWCNPISGHATLYWYQQILGQGPKLLIQFQNNGVVDDSQLPKDRFSAERLKGVDSTLKIQPAKLEDSAVYLCASSLGTGTYGYTFGSGTRLTVV.

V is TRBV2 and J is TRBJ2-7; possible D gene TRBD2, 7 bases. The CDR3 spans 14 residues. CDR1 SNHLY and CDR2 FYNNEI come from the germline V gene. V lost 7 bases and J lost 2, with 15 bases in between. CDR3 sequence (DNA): TGTGCCAGCATTATCTCGGGGGGCACCTACGAGCAGTACTTC. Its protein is CASIISGGTYEQYF.

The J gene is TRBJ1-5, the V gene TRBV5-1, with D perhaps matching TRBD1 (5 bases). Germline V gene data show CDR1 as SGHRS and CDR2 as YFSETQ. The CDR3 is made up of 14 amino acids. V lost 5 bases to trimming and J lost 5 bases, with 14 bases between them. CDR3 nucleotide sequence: TGCGCCAGCAGTCAAGGGGCTAGAGATCAGCCCCAGCATTTT. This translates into CASSQGARDQPQHF.

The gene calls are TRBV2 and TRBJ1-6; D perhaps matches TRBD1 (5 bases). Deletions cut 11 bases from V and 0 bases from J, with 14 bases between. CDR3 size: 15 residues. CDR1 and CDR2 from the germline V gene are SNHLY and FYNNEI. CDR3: CAGHGGSSYNSPLHF. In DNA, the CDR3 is TGTGCCGGGCACGGGGGAAGCTCCTATAATTCACCCCTCCACTTT.

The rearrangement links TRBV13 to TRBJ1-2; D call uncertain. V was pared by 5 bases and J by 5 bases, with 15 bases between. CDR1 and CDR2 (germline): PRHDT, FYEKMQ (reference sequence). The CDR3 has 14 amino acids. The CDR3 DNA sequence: TGTGCCAGCAGCGAGATGGTCCCCAGGTATGGCTACACCTTC. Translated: CASSEMVPRYGYTF.

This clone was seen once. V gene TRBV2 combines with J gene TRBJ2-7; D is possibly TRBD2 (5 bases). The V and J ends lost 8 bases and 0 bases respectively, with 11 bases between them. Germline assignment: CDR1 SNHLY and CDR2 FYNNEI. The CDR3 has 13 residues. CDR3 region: CASQSGLSYEQYF. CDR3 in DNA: TGTGCCAGCCAGAGCGGACTCTCCTACGAGCAGTACTTC.

The CDR3 nucleotides read TGCAGTGCTAGTCGCGGACAGAACTTCGCCTATAATTCACCCCTCCACTTT. Amino acid sequence: CSASRGQNFAYNSPLHF. V and J are TRBV20-1 and TRBJ1-6, with TRBD1 as a possible D gene (6 bases). Looked up from germline, CDR1 is DFQATT and CDR2 is SNEGSKA (reference sequence). This CDR3 has 17 residues. The V end lost 3 bases, the J end lost 2 bases, and 17 bases lay between the germline ends.

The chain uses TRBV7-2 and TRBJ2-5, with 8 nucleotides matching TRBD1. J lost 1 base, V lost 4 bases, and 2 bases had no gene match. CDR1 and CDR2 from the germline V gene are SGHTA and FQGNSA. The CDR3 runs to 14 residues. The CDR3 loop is CASSSDRGQETQYF. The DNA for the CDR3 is TGTGCCAGCAGCTCCGACAGGGGCCAAGAGACCCAGTACTTC.

CDR3 in amino acids: CASSEFRQPIVGYTF. The CDR3, as DNA: TGTGCCAGCAGTGAATTTCGACAGCCCATCGTTGGCTACACCTTC. V gene TRBV2 combines with J gene TRBJ1-2; D perhaps matches TRBD1 (5 bases). Trimming took off 2 bases at V and 7 bases at J, with 17 bases between the two ends. In germline, CDR1 is SNHLY, CDR2 FYNNEI. CDR3 length: 15 amino acids.

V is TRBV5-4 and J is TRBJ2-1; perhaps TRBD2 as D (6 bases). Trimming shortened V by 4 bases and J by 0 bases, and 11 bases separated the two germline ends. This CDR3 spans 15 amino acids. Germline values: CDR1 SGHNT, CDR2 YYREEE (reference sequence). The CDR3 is CASSVDGGSYNEQFF. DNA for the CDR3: TGTGCCAGCAGCGTCGACGGGGGCTCCTACAATGAGCAGTTCTTC.

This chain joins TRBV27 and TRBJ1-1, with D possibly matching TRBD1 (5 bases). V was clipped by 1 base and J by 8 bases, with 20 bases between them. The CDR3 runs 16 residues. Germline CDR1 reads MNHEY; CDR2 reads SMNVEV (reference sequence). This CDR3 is CASSLWGIDSAYEAFF. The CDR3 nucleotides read TGTGCCAGCAGTTTATGGGGAATAGACAGCGCGTACGAAGCTTTCTTT.

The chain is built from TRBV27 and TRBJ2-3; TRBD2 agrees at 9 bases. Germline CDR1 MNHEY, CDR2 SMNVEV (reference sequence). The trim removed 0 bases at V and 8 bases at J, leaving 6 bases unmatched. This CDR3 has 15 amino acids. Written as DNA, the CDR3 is TGTGCCAGCAGTTTATCGATCGGAGCGGGGGGTACGCAGTATTTT. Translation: CASSLSIGAGGTQYF.

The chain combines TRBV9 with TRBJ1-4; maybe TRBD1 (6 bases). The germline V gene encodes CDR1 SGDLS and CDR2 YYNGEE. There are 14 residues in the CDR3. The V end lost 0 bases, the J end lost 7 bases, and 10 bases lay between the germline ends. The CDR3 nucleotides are TGTGCCAGCAGCGTAGGGGGGCTGGCTGAAAAACTGTTTTTT. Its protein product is CASSVGGLAEKLFF.

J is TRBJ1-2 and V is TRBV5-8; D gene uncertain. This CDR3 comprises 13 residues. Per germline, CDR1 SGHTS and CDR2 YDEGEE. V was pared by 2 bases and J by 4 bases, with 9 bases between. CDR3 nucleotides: TGTGCCAGCAGCTTTGCGAGAATCTATGGCTACACCTTC. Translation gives CASSFARIYGYTF.

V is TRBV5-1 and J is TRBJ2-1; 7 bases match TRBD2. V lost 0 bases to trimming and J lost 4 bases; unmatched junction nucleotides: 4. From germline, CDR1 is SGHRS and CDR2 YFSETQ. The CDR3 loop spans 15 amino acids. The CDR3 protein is CASSLAGTIYNEQFF. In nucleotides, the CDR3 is TGCGCCAGCAGCTTGGCCGGGACTATATACAATGAGCAGTTCTTC.

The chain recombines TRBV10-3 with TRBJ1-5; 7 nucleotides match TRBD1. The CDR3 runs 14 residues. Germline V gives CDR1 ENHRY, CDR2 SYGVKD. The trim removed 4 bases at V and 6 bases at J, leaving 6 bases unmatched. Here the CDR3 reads CAISGQGDGQPQHF. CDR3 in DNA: TGTGCCATCAGTGGGCAGGGGGATGGTCAGCCCCAGCATTTT.

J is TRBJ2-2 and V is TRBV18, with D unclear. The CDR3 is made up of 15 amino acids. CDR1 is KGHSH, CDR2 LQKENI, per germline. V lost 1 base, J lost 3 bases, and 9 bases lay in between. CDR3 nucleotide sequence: TGTGCCAGCTCACCACTTCCTCCAGACACCGGGGAGCTGTTTTTT. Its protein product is CASSPLPPDTGELFF. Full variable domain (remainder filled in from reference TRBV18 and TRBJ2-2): NAGVMQNPRHLVRRRGQEARLRCSPMKGHSHVYWYRQLPEEGLKFMVYLQKENIIDESGMPKERFSAEFPKEGPSILRIQQVVRGDSAAYFCASSPLPPDTGELFFGEGSRLTVL.

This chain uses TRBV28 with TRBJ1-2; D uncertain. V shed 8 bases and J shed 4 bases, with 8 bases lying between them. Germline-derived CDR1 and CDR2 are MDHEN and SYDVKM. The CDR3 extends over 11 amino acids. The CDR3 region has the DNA TGTGCCAGCTGGGCCCTCTATGGCTACACCTTC. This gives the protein CASWALYGYTF.

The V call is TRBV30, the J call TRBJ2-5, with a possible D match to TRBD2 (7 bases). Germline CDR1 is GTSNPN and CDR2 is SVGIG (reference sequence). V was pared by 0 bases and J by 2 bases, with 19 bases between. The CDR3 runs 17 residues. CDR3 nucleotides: TGTGCCTGGAGTGTAGTGTCGGGGGGCGTAATTCAAGAGACCCAGTACTTC. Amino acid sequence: CAWSVVSGGVIQETQYF.

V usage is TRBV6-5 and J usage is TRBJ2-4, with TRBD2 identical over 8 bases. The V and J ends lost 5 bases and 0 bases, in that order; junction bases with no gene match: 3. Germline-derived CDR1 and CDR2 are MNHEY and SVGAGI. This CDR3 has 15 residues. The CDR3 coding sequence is TGTGCCAGCAGTCCACTAGCGGAAGCCAAAAACATTCAGTACTTC. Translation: CASSPLAEAKNIQYF.

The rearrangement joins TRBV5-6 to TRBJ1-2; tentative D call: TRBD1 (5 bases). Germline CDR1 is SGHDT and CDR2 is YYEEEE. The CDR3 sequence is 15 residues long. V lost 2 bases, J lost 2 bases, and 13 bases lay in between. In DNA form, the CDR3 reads TGTGCCAGCAGCTTCGGCAGTCGGGGGAACTATGGCTACACCTTC. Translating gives CASSFGSRGNYGYTF.

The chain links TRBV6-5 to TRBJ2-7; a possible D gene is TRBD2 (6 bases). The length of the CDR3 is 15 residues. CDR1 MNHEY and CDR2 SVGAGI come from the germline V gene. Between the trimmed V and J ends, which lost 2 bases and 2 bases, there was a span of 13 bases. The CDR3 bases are TGTGCCAGCAGTTACGCGAGGACTACGGCCTACGAGCAGTACTTC. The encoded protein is CASSYARTTAYEQYF.

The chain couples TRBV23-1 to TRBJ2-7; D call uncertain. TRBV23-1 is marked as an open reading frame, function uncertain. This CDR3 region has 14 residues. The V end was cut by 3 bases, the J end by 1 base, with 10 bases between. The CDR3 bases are TGCGCCAGCAGTCAGAGGATCTATTCCTACGAGCAGTACTTC. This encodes CASSQRIYSYEQYF.

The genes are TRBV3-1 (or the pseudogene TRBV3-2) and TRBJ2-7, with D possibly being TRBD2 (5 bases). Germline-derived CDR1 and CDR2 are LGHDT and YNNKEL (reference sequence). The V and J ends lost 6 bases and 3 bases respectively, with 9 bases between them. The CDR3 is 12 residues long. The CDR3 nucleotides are TGTGCCAGCAGTCGAGGGAGCTACGAGCAGTACTTC. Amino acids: CASSRGSYEQYF.

CDR3 sequence: CASSQGYRENSPLHF. As DNA, the CDR3 is TGTGCCAGCAGCCAAGGTTACAGGGAAAATTCACCCCTCCACTTT. V gene TRBV3-1 (or the pseudogene TRBV3-2) combines with J gene TRBJ1-6, with D perhaps TRBD1 (6 bases). Germline-derived CDR1 and CDR2 are LGHDT and YNNKEL (reference sequence). The CDR3 is made up of 15 amino acids. Trimming took off 1 base at V and 7 bases at J, with 11 bases between the two ends.

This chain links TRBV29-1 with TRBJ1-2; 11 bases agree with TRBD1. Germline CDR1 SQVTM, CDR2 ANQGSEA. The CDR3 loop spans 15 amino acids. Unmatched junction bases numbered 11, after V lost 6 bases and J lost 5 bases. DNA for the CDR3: TGCAGCGTCGTAACCTCCGGGACAGGGGGTTATGGCTACACCTTC. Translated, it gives CSVVTSGTGGYGYTF.

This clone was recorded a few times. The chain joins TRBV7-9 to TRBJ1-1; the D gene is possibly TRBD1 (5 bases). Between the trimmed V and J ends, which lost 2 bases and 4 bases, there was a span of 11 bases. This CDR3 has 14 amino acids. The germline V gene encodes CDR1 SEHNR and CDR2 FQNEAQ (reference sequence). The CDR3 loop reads CASSLFPGGTEAFF. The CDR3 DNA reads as TGTGCCAGCAGCTTATTCCCCGGGGGCACTGAAGCTTTCTTT. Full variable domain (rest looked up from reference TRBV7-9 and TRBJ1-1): DTGVSQNPRHKITKRGQNVTFRCDPISEHNRLYWYRQTLGQGPEFLTYFQNEAQLEKSRLLSDRFSAERPKGSFSTLEIQRTEQGDSAMYLCASSLFPGGTEAFFGQGTRLTVV.

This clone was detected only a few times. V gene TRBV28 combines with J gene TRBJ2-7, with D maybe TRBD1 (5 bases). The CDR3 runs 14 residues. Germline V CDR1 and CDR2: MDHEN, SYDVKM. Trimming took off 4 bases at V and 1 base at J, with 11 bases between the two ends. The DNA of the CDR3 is TGTGCCAGCAGTTCCCCCAGGGAATCCTACGAGCAGTACTTC. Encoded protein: CASSSPRESYEQYF. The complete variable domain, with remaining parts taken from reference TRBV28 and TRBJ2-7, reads DVKVTQSSRYLVKRTGEKVFLECVQDMDHENMFWYRQDPGLGLRLIYFSYDVKMKEKGDIPEGYSVSREKKERFSLILESASTNQTSMYLCASSSPRESYEQYFGPGTRLTVT.